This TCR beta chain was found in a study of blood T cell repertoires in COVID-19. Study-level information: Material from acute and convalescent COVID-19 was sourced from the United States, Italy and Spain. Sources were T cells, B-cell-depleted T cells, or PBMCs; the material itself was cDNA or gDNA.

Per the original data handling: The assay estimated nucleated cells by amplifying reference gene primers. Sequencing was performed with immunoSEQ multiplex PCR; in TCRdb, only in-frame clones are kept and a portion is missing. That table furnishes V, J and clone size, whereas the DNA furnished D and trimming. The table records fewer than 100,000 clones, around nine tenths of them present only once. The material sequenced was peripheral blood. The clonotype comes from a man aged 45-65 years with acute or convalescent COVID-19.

The DNA of the CDR3 is TGTGCCAGCAGCCGACAGACGGAAACCTACGAGCAGTACTTC. It is translated as CASSRQTETYEQYF. This chain links TRBV7-8 with TRBJ2-7, with D possibly matching TRBD1 (5 bases). Germline lookup yields CDR1 SGHVS and CDR2 FQNEAQ. Trimming took 5 bases from V and 2 from J, leaving 13 bases between them. This CDR3 comprises 14 residues.